These T cell receptor beta chains were read from a single sample in a study of T-cell reconstitution after alpha-beta-depleted transplantation in children. Using its own MiXCR run on the PCR reads, TCRdb lists one record per CDR3 protein. This table holds a few hundred thousand distinct CDR3 sequences, about 9.4% found once. The material was PBMCs from the stem cell graft donor, obtained from the stem cell graft. Receptor source: a human donor who donated a stem cell graft to a child with acute lymphoblastic leukemia. Both conserved end residues are part of each CDR3. Fields, in order: J gene, D gene, clone size, V gene, CDR3 protein, CDR3 DNA. D genes are given only for firm matches. Rows may omit the clone size; those that give it use once, few, many or a size class.

>TRBJ2-2|.|many|TRBV9
CASSLGVTVNTGELFF
TGTGCCAGCAGCTTAGGCGTGACGGTGAACACCGGGGAGCTGTTTTTT
>TRBJ2-3|TRBD1|.|TRBV6-1
CASRSRQGATDTQYF
TGTGCCAGCAGGTCGAGACAGGGCGCTACAGATACGCAGTATTTT
>TRBJ2-7|TRBD2|few|TRBV3-1
CASSQEAGVASGEQYF
TGTGCCAGCAGCCAGGAAGCGGGAGTGGCGTCGGGCGAGCAGTACTTC
>TRBJ2-3|.|few|TRBV2
CASIKGGGTDTQYF
TGTGCCAGCATCAAGGGGGGAGGCACAGATACGCAGTATTTT
>TRBJ2-7|.|.|TRBV4-1
CASSQERAGSGTEQYF
TGCGCCAGCAGCCAAGAAAGGGCGGGGAGCGGAACCGAGCAGTACTTC
>TRBJ1-2|TRBD1|.|TRBV28
CASHGQAYGYTF
TGTGCCAGCCACGGACAGGCTTATGGCTACACCTTC
>TRBJ1-2|.|many|TRBV27
CASGQELLMGYTF
TGTGCCAGCGGCCAGGAGCTACTAATGGGCTACACCTTC
>TRBJ2-1|TRBD2|many|TRBV5-1
CASSPLSGRPYNEQFF
TGCGCCAGCAGCCCACTTAGCGGGAGGCCCTACAATGAGCAGTTCTTC
>TRBJ2-3|TRBD1|many|TRBV7-8
CASSLGRGRTDTQYF
TGTGCCAGCAGCTTAGGCAGGGGGCGCACAGATACGCAGTATTTT
>TRBJ2-1|.|.|TRBV12-3/TRBV12-4
CASRLGGQIYNEQFF
TGTGCCAGCAGGCTCGGTGGACAGATTTACAATGAGCAGTTCTTC
>TRBJ1-2|.|.|TRBV20-1
CSARKGPREFGYTF
TGCAGTGCTAGGAAGGGGCCGCGGGAGTTTGGCTACACCTTC
>TRBJ2-6|.|.|TRBV5-1
CASSLAPHAYGSGANVLTF
TGCGCCAGCAGCCTTGCCCCCCACGCATACGGTTCTGGGGCCAACGTCCTGACTTTC